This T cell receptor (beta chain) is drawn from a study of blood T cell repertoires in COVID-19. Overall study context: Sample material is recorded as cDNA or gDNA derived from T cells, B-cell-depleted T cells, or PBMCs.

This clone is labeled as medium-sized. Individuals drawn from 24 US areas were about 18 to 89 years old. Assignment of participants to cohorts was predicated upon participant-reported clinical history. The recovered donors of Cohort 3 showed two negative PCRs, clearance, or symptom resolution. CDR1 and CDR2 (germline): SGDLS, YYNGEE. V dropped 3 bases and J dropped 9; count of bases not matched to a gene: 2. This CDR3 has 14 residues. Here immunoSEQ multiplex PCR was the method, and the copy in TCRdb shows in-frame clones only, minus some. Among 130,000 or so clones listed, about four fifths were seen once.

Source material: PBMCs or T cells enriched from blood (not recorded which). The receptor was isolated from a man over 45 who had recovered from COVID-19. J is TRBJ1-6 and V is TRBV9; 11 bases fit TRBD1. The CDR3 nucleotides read TGTGCCAGCAGCGGCGGGACAGGGGGTTCACCCCTCCACTTT. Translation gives CASSGGTGGSPLHF.